What follows describes a single T cell receptor beta chain. PCR amplification relied on 60 Vbeta primers (plus 13 Jbeta primers). Generated by immunoSEQ multiplex PCR, the TCRdb table keeps only in-frame clones and is missing some. The profile shows roughly 250,000 clones, roughly 80% of them singletons. Per germline, CDR1 MNHNS and CDR2 SASEGT. V was clipped by 4 bases and J by 3 bases, with 7 bases between them. The CDR3 runs 12 residues. The data stem from a study of cytomegalovirus exposure and HLA in healthy donors. The chain joins TRBV6-1 to TRBJ2-7; tentatively, D is TRBD2 (5 bases). Material: PBMCs. The sequence was collected from a girl between 2 and 10 years old in good health and CMV-seronegative. Here the CDR3 reads CASSGTSYEQYF. CDR3 nucleotides: TGTGCCAGCAGTGGAACTAGCTACGAGCAGTACTTC.